These T cell receptor beta chains were read from a single sample in a study of identical twins. TCRdb independently ran MiXCR on the 5' RACE reads; one entry per CDR3 protein. The top ten hold under 0.35% of the sample, which has around 1.7 million distinct CDR3 sequences, around a third seen once. The material sequenced was cord blood. Source of these receptors: a newborn girl in good health. CDR3s include the opening cysteine and the closing phenylalanine or tryptophan. The D gene is left open where the match is weak. The listing skips clone size in some rows; elsewhere it reads once, few, many or a size class.

>TRBV29-1|many|TRBD2|TRBJ2-1|14
TGCAGCGTTGTGTCTAGCGGGAGGTCGGATGAGCAGTTCTTC
CSVVSSGRSDEQFF
>TRBV20-1|-|-|TRBJ2-5|12
TGCAGTGCTAGCTGGCGCCTCGCCCCCCAGTACTTC
CSASWRLAPQYF
>TRBV7-2|-|TRBD1|TRBJ1-2|16
TGTGCCAGCAGCTTAGGACAGGGGGCGTCGAACTATGGCTACACCTTC
CASSLGQGASNYGYTF
>TRBV4-1|many|TRBD1|TRBJ1-2|14
TGCGCCAGCAGCCAACCGGGACAGGGCTATGGCTACACCTTC
CASSQPGQGYGYTF
>TRBV6-1|-|TRBD1|TRBJ2-5|14
TGTGCCAGCAGTGCGGACAGGGTTGGAGAGACCCAGTACTTC
CASSADRVGETQYF
>TRBV13|-|-|TRBJ2-1|14
TGTGCCAGCAGCTTGACAGCGTTTTCCTACGAGCAGTTCTTC
CASSLTAFSYEQFF
>TRBV3-1|once|TRBD2|TRBJ2-5|17
TGTGCCAGCAGCCAAGAGCCTAGCGGGAGGGCGTTGAAGACCCAGTACTTC
CASSQEPSGRALKTQYF
>TRBV12-3/TRBV12-4|-|TRBD2|TRBJ2-5|14
TGTGCCTGCAGTTTCACTAGCGGGGGTAAGACCCAGTACTTC
CACSFTSGGKTQYF
>TRBV20-1|-|-|TRBJ2-5|13
TGCAGTGCTAAAGGGGGGGGCCAAGAGACCCAGTACTTC
CSAKGGGQETQYF
>TRBV20-1|few|-|TRBJ1-5|13
TGCAGTGCTAGAGATCCAGGGAATCAGCCCCAGCATTTT
CSARDPGNQPQHF
>TRBV15|-|-|TRBJ2-3|18
TGTGCCACCAGCAGAGATCGTGGGACCGGGACTAGCACAGATACGCAGTATTTT
CATSRDRGTGTSTDTQYF
>TRBV3-1|-|-|TRBJ2-5|13
TGTGCCAGCAGCCACGGAGGGTTGAGGACCCAGTACTTC
CASSHGGLRTQYF
>TRBV12-3/TRBV12-4|-|-|TRBJ1-4|13
TGTGCCAGCAGGGACAGTCTTAATGAAAAACTGTTTTTT
CASRDSLNEKLFF
>TRBV6-6|-|TRBD1|TRBJ1-1|15
TGTGCCAGCGAGTATCAGGACAGGGGACGCACTGAAGCTTTCTTT
CASEYQDRGRTEAFF
>TRBV12-3/TRBV12-4|-|-|TRBJ1-6|15
TGTGCCAGCAGTTTCGGCAGAGCAAACAATTCACCCCACCACTTT
CASSFGRANNSPHHF
>TRBV12-5|few|-|TRBJ2-5|14
TGTGCTAGTGGTCTATGGACAGTTCAAGAGACCCAGTACTTC
CASGLWTVQETQYF
>TRBV27|few|TRBD1|TRBJ2-7|15
TGTGCCAGCAGTCCCTCGACAGGGGCCCTCTACGAGCAGTACTTC
CASSPSTGALYEQYF
>TRBV7-9|few|TRBD2|TRBJ2-4|16
TGTGCCAGCAGCTCTCCGGGACTACAAGCCAAAAACATTCAGTACTTC
CASSSPGLQAKNIQYF
>TRBV7-2|-|-|TRBJ1-1|14
TGTGCCAGCAGCTTACTTCCTCGGAACACTGAAGCTTTCTTT
CASSLLPRNTEAFF
>TRBV29-1|-|-|TRBJ1-2|14
TGCAGCGTTAGGGGGGGGGAGCAAAACTATGGCTACACCTTC
CSVRGGEQNYGYTF
>TRBV6-1|-|TRBD2|TRBJ2-2|15
TGTGCCAGCAGGGGACTAGCGGGAGGCATCGGGGAGCTGTTTTTT
CASRGLAGGIGELFF
>TRBV28|-|TRBD1|TRBJ1-5|17
TGTGCCAGCAGTTTTACCAGGGGGATAATAGGCAATCAGCCCCAGCATTTT
CASSFTRGIIGNQPQHF
>TRBV2|few|TRBD2|TRBJ2-1|13
TGTGCCAGCAGTGTCCTACTAGCGGGGGGGCAGTTCTTC
CASSVLLAGGQFF
>TRBV6-2/TRBV6-3|few|-|TRBJ1-5|16
TGTGCCAGCAGTTTCGACAAGGTCCTTAGCAATCAGCCCCAGCATTTT
CASSFDKVLSNQPQHF
>TRBV20-1|-|TRBD2|TRBJ2-5|14
TGCAGTGCTAGAAGTGGAGCGGGGGGAATTGAGCAGTACTTC
CSARSGAGGIEQYF
>TRBV6-2/TRBV6-3|-|-|TRBJ2-1|14
TGTGCCAGCAGTCAACCCGTCGACGGGGGCTTGGAGTTCTTC
CASSQPVDGGLEFF
>TRBV5-1|-|TRBD1|TRBJ2-1|16
TGCGCCAGCAGCCCGCCGCCCGACAGGGTAGGGCATGAGCAGTTCTTC
CASSPPPDRVGHEQFF
>TRBV20-1|-|-|TRBJ2-7|16
TGCAGTGCTAAGCTCCGACTAGTCGGTGGCGGTCACGAGCAGTACTTC
CSAKLRLVGGGHEQYF
>TRBV7-2|-|TRBD2|TRBJ2-3|16
TGTGCCAGCAGCTTAGGAGTAGCGGGGACCACAGATACGCAGTATTTT
CASSLGVAGTTDTQYF
>TRBV2|few|TRBD1|TRBJ2-7|14
TGTGCCAGCCTGTCCGGGACAGGGCAGTACGAGCAGTACTTC
CASLSGTGQYEQYF
>TRBV11-2|-|TRBD2|TRBJ2-1|19
TGTGCCAGCAGCTCGAAGGGGAGGACCGGGACTAGTTTATACAATGAGCAGTTCTTC
CASSSKGRTGTSLYNEQFF
>TRBV4-2|few|TRBD2|TRBJ2-7|15
TGTGCCAGCAGCCATTGGGGACTAGCCAACTACGAGCAGTACTTC
CASSHWGLANYEQYF
>TRBV5-1|-|TRBD1|TRBJ1-6|17
TGCGCCAGCAGCTGGGAATTGCGACAGGGGGGTAATTCACCCCTCCACTTT
CASSWELRQGGNSPLHF
>TRBV20-1|-|TRBD2|TRBJ2-7|17
TGCAGTGCTAGACCACCGAGCGGGCTAGCGGGATACAATGAGCAGTACTTC
CSARPPSGLAGYNEQYF
>TRBV20-1|-|TRBD1|TRBJ1-1|14
TGCAGTCCCACGACAGGGGGCGCGGACACTGAAGCTTTCTTT
CSPTTGGADTEAFF
>TRBV20-1|few|-|TRBJ1-2|10
TGCAGTGCTGAAAGGGGGGGCTACACCTTC
CSAERGGYTF
>TRBV5-8|-|-|TRBJ1-5|15
TGTGCCAGCAGCTTACGGGGGGCGACGGGGCAGCCCCAGCATTTT
CASSLRGATGQPQHF
>TRBV28|many|-|TRBJ1-2|13
TGTGCCAGCAGTGGCACAGGGAAATATGGCTACACCTTC
CASSGTGKYGYTF
>TRBV6-5|-|-|TRBJ2-2|13
TGTGCCAGCAGTTACATTTCCACCGGGGAGCTGTTTTTT
CASSYISTGELFF